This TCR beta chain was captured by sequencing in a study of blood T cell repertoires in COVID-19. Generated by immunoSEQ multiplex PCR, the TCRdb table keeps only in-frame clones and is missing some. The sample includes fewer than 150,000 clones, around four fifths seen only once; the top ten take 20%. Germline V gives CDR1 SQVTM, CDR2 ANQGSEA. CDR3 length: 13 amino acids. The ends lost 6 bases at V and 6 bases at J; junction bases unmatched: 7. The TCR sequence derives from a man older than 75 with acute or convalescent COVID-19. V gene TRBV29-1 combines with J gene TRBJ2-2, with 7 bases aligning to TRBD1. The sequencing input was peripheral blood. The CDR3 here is CSVDKTGAGELFF. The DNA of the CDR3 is TGCAGCGTCGACAAAACAGGGGCCGGGGAGCTGTTTTTT.